This section outlines one T cell receptor beta chain sequence together with its context. Germline assignment: CDR1 SGHDN and CDR2 FVKESK. The CDR3 covers 16 residues. The V end was cut by 0 bases, the J end by 4 bases, with 10 bases between. This sample was taken from a study of early T cells in non-severe SARS-CoV-2 infection. TCRdb itself ran the 5' RACE reads through MiXCR, one entry per CDR3 protein. The repertoire includes 25,000 to 30,000 distinct CDR3 sequences, roughly 4.3% of them detected once, and roughly 10% sits in the top ten. The receptor's source is an adult who was a healthcare worker with PCR-confirmed SARS-CoV-2 infection or an uninfected control (not recorded which). The chain employs TRBV14 and TRBJ1-6, with D maybe TRBD1 (5 bases). Sequenced: whole blood. CDR3 region: CASSQDRDGYNSPLHF. For the CDR3, the DNA is TGTGCCAGCAGCCAAGACCGGGACGGTTATAATTCACCCCTCCACTTT.